Below, one TCR beta chain is given with its context. Using immunoSEQ multiplex PCR, the repertoire was profiled, and TCRdb retains in-frame clones only, with some absent. This sample has about 200,000 clones; around three quarters occur once, and the top ten carry about 5.5%. This sample stems from a study of blood T cell repertoires in COVID-19. There are 15 residues in the CDR3. Trimming shortened V by 4 bases and J by 0 bases, and 10 bases separated the two germline ends. Germline V gene data show CDR1 as KGHSH and CDR2 as LQKENI. The chain carries TRBV18 and TRBJ2-1; maybe TRBD2 (6 bases). The sequence was collected from a woman in her 70s with acute or convalescent COVID-19. The sample was peripheral blood. CDR3 residues: CASSQTRPSYNEQFF. The CDR3, as DNA: TGTGCCAGCTCACAGACTAGACCCTCCTACAATGAGCAGTTCTTC.